The subject of this entry is one T cell receptor beta chain. The record originates from a study of T-cell reconstitution after alpha-beta-depleted transplantation in children. Preparation of the TCRbeta library used unique molecular identifiers. TCRdb recomputed calls from the PCR reads with MiXCR, one row per CDR3 protein. The repertoire holds around 700,000 distinct CDR3 sequences, with roughly 14% as singletons. The V and J ends lost 5 bases and 4 bases respectively, with 11 bases between them. This CDR3 contains 13 residues. The chain combines TRBV12-3 or TRBV12-4 with TRBJ1-2; perhaps TRBD1 as D (6 bases). The source of this sequence is a girl aged 2-15 years with congenital amegakaryocytic thrombocytopenia, due to receive a stem cell transplant. This specimen consisted of PBMCs, obtained before TCRalphabeta/CD19-depleted stem cell transplant. This CDR3 is CASSQTGFYGYTF. The CDR3 coding sequence is TGTGCCAGCAGTCAAACAGGGTTCTATGGCTACACCTTC.